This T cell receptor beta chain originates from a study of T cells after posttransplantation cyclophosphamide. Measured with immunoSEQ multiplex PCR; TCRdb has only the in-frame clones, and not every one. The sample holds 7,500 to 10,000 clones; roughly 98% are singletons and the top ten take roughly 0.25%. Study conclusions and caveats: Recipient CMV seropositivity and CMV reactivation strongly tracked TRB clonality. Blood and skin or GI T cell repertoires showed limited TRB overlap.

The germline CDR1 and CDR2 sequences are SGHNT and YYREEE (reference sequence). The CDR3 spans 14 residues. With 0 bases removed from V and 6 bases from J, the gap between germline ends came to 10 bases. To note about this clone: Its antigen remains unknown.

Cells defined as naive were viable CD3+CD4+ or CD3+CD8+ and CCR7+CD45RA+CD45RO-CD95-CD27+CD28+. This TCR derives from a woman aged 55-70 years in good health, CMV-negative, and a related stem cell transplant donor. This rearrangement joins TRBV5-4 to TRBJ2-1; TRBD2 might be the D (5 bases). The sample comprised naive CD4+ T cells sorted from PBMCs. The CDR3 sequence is CASSLGGVLNEQFF. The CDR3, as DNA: TGTGCCAGCAGCTTGGGGGGAGTCCTCAATGAGCAGTTCTTC.